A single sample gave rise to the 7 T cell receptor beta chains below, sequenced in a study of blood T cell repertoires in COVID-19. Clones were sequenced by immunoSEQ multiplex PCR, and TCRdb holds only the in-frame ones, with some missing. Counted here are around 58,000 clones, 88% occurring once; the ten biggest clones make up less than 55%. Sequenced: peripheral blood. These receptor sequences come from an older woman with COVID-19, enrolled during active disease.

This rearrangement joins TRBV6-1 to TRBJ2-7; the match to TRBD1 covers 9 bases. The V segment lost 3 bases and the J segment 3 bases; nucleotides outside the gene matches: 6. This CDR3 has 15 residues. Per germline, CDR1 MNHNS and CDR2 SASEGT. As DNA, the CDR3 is TGTGCCAGCAGTGACCCGGGACAGGGAAGCTACGAGCAGTACTTC. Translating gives CASSDPGQGSYEQYF.

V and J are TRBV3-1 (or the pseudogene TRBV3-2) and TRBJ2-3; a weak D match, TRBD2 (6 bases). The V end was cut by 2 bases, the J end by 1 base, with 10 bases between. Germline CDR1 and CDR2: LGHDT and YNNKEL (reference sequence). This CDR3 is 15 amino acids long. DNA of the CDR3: TGTGCCAGCAGCCAACCCGGGAGTGGCACAGATACGCAGTATTTT. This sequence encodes CASSQPGSGTDTQYF.

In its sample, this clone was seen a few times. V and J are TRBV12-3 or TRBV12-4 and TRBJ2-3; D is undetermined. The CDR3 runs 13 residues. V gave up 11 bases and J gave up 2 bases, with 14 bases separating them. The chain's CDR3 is CASLPRFTDTQYF. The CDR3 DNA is TGTGCCTCCCTCCCCAGGTTCACAGATACGCAGTATTTT.

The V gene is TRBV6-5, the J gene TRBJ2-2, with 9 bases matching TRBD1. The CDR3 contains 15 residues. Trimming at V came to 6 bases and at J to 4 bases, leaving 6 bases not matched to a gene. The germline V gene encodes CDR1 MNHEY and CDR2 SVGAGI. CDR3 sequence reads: CASRAGTGTTGELFF. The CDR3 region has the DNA TGTGCCAGCAGGGCCGGGACAGGGACCACCGGGGAGCTGTTTTTT.

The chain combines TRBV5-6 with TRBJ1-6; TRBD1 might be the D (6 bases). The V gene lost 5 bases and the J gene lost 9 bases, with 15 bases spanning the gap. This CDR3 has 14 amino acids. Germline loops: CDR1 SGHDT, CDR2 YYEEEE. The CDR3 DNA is TGTGCCAGCAGGGATCGGGGGGCTGGTTCACCCCTCCACTTT. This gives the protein CASRDRGAGSPLHF.

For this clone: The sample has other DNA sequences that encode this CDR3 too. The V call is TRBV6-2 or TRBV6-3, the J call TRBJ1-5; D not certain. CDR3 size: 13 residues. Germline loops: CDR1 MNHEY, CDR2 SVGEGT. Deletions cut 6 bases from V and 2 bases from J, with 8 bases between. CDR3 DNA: TGTGCCAGCAGCCGCCGAGGCAATCAGCCCCAGCATTTT. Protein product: CASSRRGNQPQHF.

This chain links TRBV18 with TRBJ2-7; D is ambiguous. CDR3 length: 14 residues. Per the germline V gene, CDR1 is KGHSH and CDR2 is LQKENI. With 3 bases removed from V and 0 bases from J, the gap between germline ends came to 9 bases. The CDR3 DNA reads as TGTGCCAGCTCACCGGTCCCTACCTCCTACGAGCAGTACTTC. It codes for CASSPVPTSYEQYF.